Described below is a single T cell receptor beta chain sequence and its context. These data belong to a study of T cells in Graves' hyperthyroidism and ophthalmopathy. The CDR3 contains 12 residues. Germline loops: CDR1 DFQATT, CDR2 SNEGSKA (reference sequence). Trimming took 5 bases from V and 4 from J, leaving 9 bases between them. The TCR beta CDR3 regions underwent amplification using RNA transcripts as the source. In the first-round RT-PCR of the TCR CDR3, the HTBI primer set was used. MiXCR, applied by TCRdb to the multiplex PCR reads, yields one record per CDR3 protein. This sample has about 720,000 distinct CDR3 sequences, with 15% to 20% found just once.

The J gene is TRBJ1-3, the V gene TRBV20-1; possible D gene TRBD1, 6 bases. Sequenced material: blood. The receptor was derived from a woman aged 45-65 years with Graves' hyperthyroidism that later progressed to Graves' ophthalmopathy. The CDR3 DNA sequence: TGCAGTGCTCCGGGGGCAGGAAACACCATATATTTT. The encoded protein is CSAPGAGNTIYF.